This T cell receptor beta chain originates from a study of blood T cell repertoires in COVID-19. Study as a whole: The samples span acute and convalescent COVID-19 from the United States, Italy and Spain. Sample material is recorded as cDNA or gDNA derived from T cells, B-cell-depleted T cells, or PBMCs.

In the original analysis: Cell counts per sample came from amplifying reference gene primers. The protocol was immunoSEQ multiplex PCR, while the TCRdb copy is restricted to in-frame clones and leaves out a portion. The DNA gave D and trimming, while V, J and clone size come from that table. This table has roughly 180,000 clones, 86% appearing once. The sequencing input was peripheral blood. This TCR came from a man aged 55 to 70 with acute or convalescent COVID-19.

For the CDR3, the DNA is TGTGCCAGCATCCCCACCCGGACAGGGAGGGGCTACACCTTC. It is translated as CASIPTRTGRGYTF. The rearrangement uses TRBV28 and TRBJ1-2; 8 bases fit TRBD1. Germline CDR1 and CDR2: MDHEN and SYDVKM. V lost 7 bases to trimming and J lost 8 bases; unmatched junction nucleotides: 12. CDR3 length: 14 amino acids.